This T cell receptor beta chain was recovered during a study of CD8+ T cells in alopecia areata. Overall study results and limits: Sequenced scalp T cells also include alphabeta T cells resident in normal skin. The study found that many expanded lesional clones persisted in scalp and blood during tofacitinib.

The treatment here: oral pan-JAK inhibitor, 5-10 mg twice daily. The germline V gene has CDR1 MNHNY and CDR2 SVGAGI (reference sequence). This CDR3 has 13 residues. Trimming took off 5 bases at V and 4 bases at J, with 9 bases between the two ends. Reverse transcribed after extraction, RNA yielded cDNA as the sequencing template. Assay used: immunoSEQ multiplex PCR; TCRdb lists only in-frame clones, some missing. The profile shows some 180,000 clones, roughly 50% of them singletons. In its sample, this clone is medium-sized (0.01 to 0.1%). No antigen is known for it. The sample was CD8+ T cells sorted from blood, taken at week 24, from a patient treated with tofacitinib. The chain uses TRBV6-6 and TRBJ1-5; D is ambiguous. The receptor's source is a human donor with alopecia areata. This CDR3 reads CASSTDGNQPQHF. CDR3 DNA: TGTGCCAGCAGTACAGACGGGAATCAGCCCCAGCATTTT.